The 15 T cell receptor beta chains below come from one sample, sequenced in a study of T cell repertoires in cytomegalovirus infection. TCRdb re-called the reads with MiXCR, one entry per CDR3 protein. The sample consists of 740,000 or so distinct CDR3 sequences, roughly 36% of them appearing once. The sample consisted of PBMCs. All receptors come from a human donor in good health (CMV status not recorded). Some clones in this sample may be carry-over from other donors' samples.

The rearrangement joins TRBV6-6 to TRBJ2-2, with 9 bases fitting TRBD1. V lost 0 bases to trimming and J lost 6 bases; unmatched junction nucleotides: 14. The CDR3 sequence is 19 residues long. Germline lookup yields CDR1 MNHNY and CDR2 SVGAGI (reference sequence). CDR3 coding DNA: TGTGCCAGCAGTTACTCGAAACTCTGGGACAGGGTAGAAGCCGGGGAGCTGTTTTTT. This sequence encodes CASSYSKLWDRVEAGELFF.

Here the CDR3 reads CASKEGAPAYEQYF. The CDR3 region has the DNA TGTGCCAGCAAGGAGGGCGCGCCGGCCTACGAGCAGTACTTC. The chain recombines TRBV28 with TRBJ2-7, with a tentative D call TRBD2 (6 bases). The CDR3 runs 14 residues. Germline V lookup: CDR1 MDHEN, CDR2 SYDVKM. Trimming shortened V by 7 bases and J by 2 bases, and 15 bases separated the two germline ends.

This chain links TRBV7-4 with TRBJ2-6, with D tentatively TRBD1 (6 bases). The V gene's germline CDR1 is SGHVT and CDR2 SQSDAQ. The CDR3 covers 19 residues. Between the trimmed V and J ends, which lost 5 bases and 0 bases, there was a span of 20 bases. CDR3 nucleotide sequence: TGTGCCAGCAGCCCCCGGGGTGGCAGGGGAGTCTCTGGGGCCAACGTCCTGACTTTC. Translating it yields CASSPRGGRGVSGANVLTF.

The chain carries TRBV5-1 and TRBJ2-7, with D perhaps TRBD2 (5 bases). This CDR3 spans 14 amino acids. Germline V gene data show CDR1 as SGHRS and CDR2 as YFSETQ. Trimming stripped 2 bases from V and 0 bases from J, with 9 bases between. This CDR3 is CASSLEGHSYEQYF. The CDR3 DNA reads TGCGCCAGCAGCTTAGAGGGCCACTCCTACGAGCAGTACTTC. Using reference TRBV5-1 and TRBJ2-7 for the parts outside the CDR3, the full variable domain is KAGVTQTPRYLIKTRGQQVTLSCSPISGHRSVSWYQQTPGQGLQFLFEYFSETQRNKGNFPGRFSGRQFSNSRSEMNVSTLELGDSALYLCASSLEGHSYEQYFGPGTRLTVT.

This clonotype was observed a few times. The J gene is TRBJ2-1, the V gene TRBV29-1; the D gene could be TRBD1 or TRBD2 (6 bases each). Trimming removed 3 bases at V and 9 bases at J, with 18 bases between. The CDR3 totals 14 residues. Germline assignment: CDR1 SQVTM and CDR2 ANQGSEA. CDR3: CSVEGSGGDTEQFF. The CDR3 DNA is TGCAGCGTTGAGGGGAGCGGCGGGGACACTGAGCAGTTCTTC.

This chain uses TRBV19 with TRBJ2-1; D possibly corresponds to TRBD2 (6 bases). The ends were cut back, 2 bases at V and 7 bases at J, with 15 bases in the middle. Germline V lookup: CDR1 LNHDA, CDR2 SQIVND (reference sequence). The CDR3 spans 15 residues. CDR3 DNA: TGTGCCAGTAGTATAACGGGAGAGTCCCGGAATGAGCAGTTCTTC. It is translated as CASSITGESRNEQFF.

The chain links TRBV24-1 to TRBJ2-1, with D unresolved. The V and J ends lost 4 bases and 6 bases respectively, with 12 bases between them. The CDR3 runs to 14 residues. Looked up from germline, CDR1 is KGHDR and CDR2 is SFDVKD. The CDR3 protein is CATSDTRVTNEQFF. The CDR3 DNA follows: TGTGCCACCAGTGACACCCGAGTCACCAATGAGCAGTTCTTC.

This chain links TRBV9 with TRBJ1-3, with unresolved D. The CDR3 runs 15 residues. Germline CDR1 is SGDLS and CDR2 is YYNGEE. With 2 bases removed from V and 0 bases from J, the gap between germline ends came to 9 bases. Here the CDR3 DNA reads TGTGCCAGCAGCGTCGACGGTAACTCTGGAAACACCATATATTTT. The encoded protein is CASSVDGNSGNTIYF.

The V call is TRBV15, the J call TRBJ2-1; 9 nucleotides line up with TRBD2. The V and J ends lost 5 bases and 7 bases, in that order; junction bases with no gene match: 6. The CDR3 runs to 14 residues. Looked up from germline, CDR1 is LNHNV and CDR2 is YYDKDF (reference sequence). The chain's CDR3 is CATSLRGGANEQFF. CDR3 nucleotide sequence: TGTGCCACCAGCCTTCGCGGGGGGGCAAATGAGCAGTTCTTC.

This clonotype has a handful of counts. V usage is TRBV10-1 and J usage is TRBJ1-1, with D uncertain. CDR1 is WNHNN, CDR2 SYGVQD, per germline (reference sequence). The V end was cut by 7 bases, the J end by 1 base, with 16 bases between. CDR3 length equals 15 residues. The CDR3 region has the DNA TGCGCCAGCACCTCCTGGCAGACCCCGAACACTGAAGCTTTCTTT. It yields the protein CASTSWQTPNTEAFF.

The CDR3: CASSPPENLPNDEKLFF. In DNA, the CDR3 is TGTGCCAGCAGCCCACCCGAAAATCTCCCCAACGATGAAAAACTGTTTTTT. The chain has TRBV7-9 and TRBJ1-4, with D uncertain. V lost 5 bases and J 6 bases, leaving 22 bases between the germline ends. The CDR3 runs to 17 residues. Germline-derived CDR1 and CDR2 are SEHNR and FQNEAQ (reference sequence). Looking up the rest from reference TRBV7-9 and TRBJ1-4 gives the full variable domain: DTGVSQNPRHKITKRGQNVTFRCDPISEHNRLYWYRQTLGQGPEFLTYFQNEAQLEKSRLLSDRFSAERPKGSFSTLEIQRTEQGDSAMYLCASSPPENLPNDEKLFFGSGTQLSVL.

The chain has TRBV29-1 and TRBJ1-1; tentative D call: TRBD1 (5 bases). Germline CDR1 SQVTM, CDR2 ANQGSEA. Trimming removed 3 bases from V and 2 bases from J, with 10 bases in between. The CDR3 totals 13 residues. CDR3 residues: CSVEGRVNTEAFF. The CDR3 DNA reads TGCAGCGTTGAGGGCAGGGTAAACACTGAAGCTTTCTTT.

This clonotype came up a few times. J is TRBJ1-3 and V is TRBV6-5; D remains ambiguous. Germline V gene sequence: CDR1 MNHEY, CDR2 SVGAGI. V was clipped by 4 bases and J by 2 bases, with 9 bases between them. The CDR3 covers 14 residues. The CDR3: CASSSPGPGNTIYF. CDR3 DNA sequence: TGTGCCAGCAGTTCGCCGGGCCCTGGAAACACCATATATTTT.

The chain links TRBV28 to TRBJ2-4; possibly TRBD1 or TRBD2 for D (6 bases each). The ends were cut back, 3 bases at V and 3 bases at J, with 15 bases in the middle. The CDR3 contains 16 residues. CDR1 and CDR2 (germline): MDHEN, SYDVKM. CDR3 in DNA: TGTGCCAGCAGTTTTGCGGCGGAGGGGGTCAAAAACATTCAGTACTTC. This codes for CASSFAAEGVKNIQYF.

The gene calls are TRBV28 and TRBJ2-1; D is undetermined. Trimming left V 2 bases short and J 7 bases short, with 12 bases between. Germline V CDR1 and CDR2: MDHEN, SYDVKM. The CDR3 runs 14 residues. The CDR3 nucleotides read TGTGCCAGCAGTTTAACACCTGGCAGTAATGAGCAGTTCTTC. It encodes CASSLTPGSNEQFF.